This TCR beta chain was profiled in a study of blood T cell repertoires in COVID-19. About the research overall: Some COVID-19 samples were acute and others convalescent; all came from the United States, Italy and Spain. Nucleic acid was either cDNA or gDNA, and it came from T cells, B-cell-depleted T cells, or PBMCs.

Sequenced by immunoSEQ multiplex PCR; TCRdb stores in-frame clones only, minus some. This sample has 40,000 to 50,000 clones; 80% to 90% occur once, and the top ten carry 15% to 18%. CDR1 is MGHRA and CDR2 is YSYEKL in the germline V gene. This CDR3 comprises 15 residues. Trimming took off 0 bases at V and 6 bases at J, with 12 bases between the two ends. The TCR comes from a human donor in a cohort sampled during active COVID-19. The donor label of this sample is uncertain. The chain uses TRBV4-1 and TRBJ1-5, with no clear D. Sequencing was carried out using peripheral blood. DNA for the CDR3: TGCGCCAGCAGCCAAGATCACGGGAATGGTCAGCCCCAGCATTTT. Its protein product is CASSQDHGNGQPQHF.